These 21 T cell receptor beta chains share one sample of origin, sequenced in a study of cytomegalovirus exposure and HLA in healthy donors. PCR amplification relied on 60 Vbeta primers (plus 13 Jbeta primers). TCRdb keeps only in-frame clones here, not all; method: immunoSEQ multiplex PCR. The table shows about 160,000 clones, with 60% to 85% occurring only once. Sequenced material: PBMCs. Receptors were obtained from a man between 50 and 59 years old in good health and CMV-seropositive.

The chain carries TRBV27 and TRBJ1-1, with 8 bases fitting TRBD1. The CDR3 loop spans 15 amino acids. Germline CDR1 MNHEY, CDR2 SMNVEV (reference sequence). Germline trimming cut 3 bases from V and 4 bases from J; bases unmatched to any gene: 7. The CDR3 protein is CASSLDRVLGTEAFF. The CDR3 bases are TGTGCCAGCAGTTTGGACAGGGTTTTGGGCACTGAAGCTTTCTTT.

A word on this clone: One end of the junction does not line up with germline, which may come from a read error. V usage is TRBV30 and J usage is TRBJ2-1, with 9 bases fitting TRBD2. Per the germline V gene, CDR1 is GTSNPN and CDR2 is SVGIG (reference sequence). CDR3 length: 14 residues. In DNA, the CDR3 is TGTGCCTCTAGCCCACTAGCGGGTCCACGATCTCAGGTCTTC. It yields the protein CASSPLAGPRSQVF. The entire variable domain, with the rest obtained from reference TRBV30 and TRBJ2-1, is as follows: SQTIHQWPATLVQPVGSPLSLECTVEGTSNPNLYWYRQAAGRGLQLLFYSVGIGQISSEVPQNLSASRPQDRQFILSSKKLLLSDSGFYLCASSPLAGPRSQVFGPGTRLTVL.

The V call is TRBV23-1, the J call TRBJ1-6; tentative D call: TRBD1 (5 bases). TRBV23-1 is identified as an open reading frame with a role that is uncertain. This CDR3 has 19 amino acids. V gave up 4 bases and J gave up 7 bases, with 26 bases separating them. The chain's CDR3 is CASSPYFLISGTANSPLHF. The CDR3 DNA sequence: TGCGCCAGCAGTCCTTACTTCCTGATCTCCGGGACTGCCAATTCACCCCTCCACTTT.

The chain uses TRBV19 and TRBJ1-3; no clear D gene. Trimming stripped 5 bases from V and 4 bases from J, with 9 bases between. Germline values: CDR1 LNHDA, CDR2 SQIVND (reference sequence). The CDR3 length is 13 residues. In nucleotides, the CDR3 is TGTGCCAGTAGTGAGGTCGGGGGAAACACCATATATTTT. Its translation is CASSEVGGNTIYF.

The chain recombines TRBV9 with TRBJ2-5; TRBD2 might be the D (6 bases). The CDR3 is made up of 15 amino acids. Germline loops: CDR1 SGDLS, CDR2 YYNGEE. Trimming left V 3 bases short and J 5 bases short, with 17 bases between. The CDR3 spells CASSATPTRSETQYF. Here the CDR3 DNA reads TGTGCCAGCAGCGCCACTCCGACTAGATCGGAGACCCAGTACTTC.

The chain combines TRBV5-1 with TRBJ1-1; 10 positions match TRBD1. CDR3 size: 15 residues. CDR1 SGHRS and CDR2 YFSETQ come from the germline V gene. V shed 3 bases, J shed 5 bases, and the junction held 7 bases outside the gene matches. This chain's CDR3 is CASSSRDRGYTEAFF. DNA for the CDR3: TGCGCCAGCAGCTCCCGGGACAGGGGTTATACTGAAGCTTTCTTT.

The V gene is TRBV5-4, the J gene TRBJ2-1; 13 nucleotides match TRBD2. V gave up 0 bases and J gave up 6 bases; unmatched junction bases: 6. CDR1 and CDR2 (germline): SGHNT, YYREEE (reference sequence). CDR3 length: 17 residues. Here the CDR3 reads CASSLVSGTSGANEQFF. As DNA, the CDR3 is TGTGCCAGCAGCTTGGTCTCCGGGACTAGCGGGGCCAATGAGCAGTTCTTC.

The chain combines TRBV10-2 with TRBJ1-5; tentatively, D is TRBD1 (6 bases). With 9 bases removed from V and 7 bases from J, the gap between germline ends came to 16 bases. CDR3 length: 13 residues. The germline gives CDR1 WSHSY, CDR2 SAAADI. The CDR3 DNA follows: TGCGCCAGTGAGGGGGGGGCAGGGCAGCCCCAGCATTTT. Translated, it gives CASEGGAGQPQHF.

The chain recombines TRBV5-4 with TRBJ1-4; TRBD1 matches 7 bases. There are 16 residues in the CDR3. Trimming cost V 0 bases and J 8 bases; bases outside gene matches: 10. Germline CDR1 reads SGHNT; CDR2 reads YYREEE (reference sequence). CDR3 coding DNA: TGTGCCAGCAGCTTGGTGAGGGCAGGGGGAGACGAAAAACTGTTTTTT. It is translated as CASSLVRAGGDEKLFF.

To note about this clone: A read error may account for a junction end that differs from germline. V usage is TRBV7-7 and J usage is TRBJ2-3; 11 bases line up with TRBD2. The germline V gene has CDR1 SSHAT and CDR2 FNYEAQ (reference sequence). This CDR3 contains 16 residues. The CDR3 region has the DNA TGTGCTAGCAGCTTAATAGCGGGGGGGCCGTCCGATACGCAGTATTTT. Protein product: CASSLIAGGPSDTQYF.

This chain uses TRBV9 with TRBJ1-2; the match to TRBD1 covers 8 bases. Per germline, CDR1 SGDLS and CDR2 YYNGEE. The CDR3 is 16 amino acids. V dropped 0 bases and J dropped 4; count of bases not matched to a gene: 8. The CDR3 DNA is TGTGCCAGCAGCGTAGCACCGTTAACAGGGGGCTATGGCTACACCTTC. It codes for CASSVAPLTGGYGYTF.

In the case of this clone: One junction end disagrees with the germline gene, perhaps due to a read error. The chain has TRBV7-2 and TRBJ2-3; 12 bases agree with TRBD1. The length of the CDR3 is 12 residues. CDR1 SGHTA and CDR2 FQGNSA come from the germline V gene. CDR3 nucleotide sequence: TGTGCCAGCAGCCCGGGACAGGGGGCTCCCTCCTTT. Amino acid sequence: CASSPGQGAPSF.

This clone was observed a single time. Here the CDR3 DNA reads TGTGCCAGCAGTGAACGTACAGGGTGGGGATTAACTGAAGCTTTCTTT. Its protein is CASSERTGWGLTEAFF. The J gene is TRBJ1-1, the V gene TRBV2; TRBD1 might be the D (6 bases). Trimming took off 2 bases at V and 5 bases at J, with 18 bases between the two ends. CDR1 is SNHLY, CDR2 FYNNEI, per germline. The CDR3 contains 16 residues.

The chain has TRBV7-2 and TRBJ2-7; TRBD2 aligns across 9 bases. With 5 bases clipped from V and 3 bases from J, the junction kept 8 bases outside the gene matches. In germline, CDR1 is SGHTA, CDR2 FQGNSA. The CDR3 consists of 15 residues. The CDR3 reads CASSPPGLAYYEQYF. The CDR3 DNA follows: TGTGCCAGCAGCCCCCCGGGACTAGCTTACTACGAGCAGTACTTC. The full variable domain, its missing parts supplied by reference TRBV7-2 and TRBJ2-7, is GAGVSQSPSNKVTEKGKDVELRCDPISGHTALYWYRQSLGQGLEFLIYFQGNSAPDKSGLPSDRFSAERTGGSVSTLTIQRTQQEDSAVYLCASSPPGLAYYEQYFGPGTRLTVT.

The chain recombines TRBV5-4 with TRBJ2-5, with 7 bases identical to TRBD2. The CDR3 sequence is 14 residues long. V shed 4 bases and J 1 base; nucleotides not matched to a gene: 4. Germline CDR1 SGHNT, CDR2 YYREEE (reference sequence). Here the CDR3 reads CASSLGGGQETQYF. The CDR3 DNA sequence: TGTGCCAGCAGCCTGGGCGGGGGCCAAGAGACCCAGTACTTC.

The chain is built from TRBV7-6 and TRBJ2-7; D might be TRBD1 (6 bases). V gave up 3 bases and J gave up 3 bases, with 12 bases separating them. The CDR3 spans 14 residues. From germline, CDR1 is SGHVS and CDR2 FNYEAQ. DNA for the CDR3: TGTGCCAGCAGCTTGGGGACATCCGTCTACGAGCAGTACTTC. This encodes CASSLGTSVYEQYF.

This clone was counted only a few times. The V and J genes are TRBV19 and TRBJ2-5, with TRBD1 identical over 7 bases. Germline values: CDR1 LNHDA, CDR2 SQIVND (reference sequence). After removal of 3 bases from V and 2 bases from J, the junction contained 3 bases not matched to a gene. The CDR3 consists of 14 residues. The chain's CDR3 is CASSMGQLQETQYF. CDR3 DNA sequence: TGTGCCAGTAGTATGGGACAGTTACAAGAGACCCAGTACTTC.

The chain is built from TRBV4-3 and TRBJ1-3; 9 positions match TRBD1. Germline CDR1 is LGHNA and CDR2 is YSLEER. The V gene end was trimmed by 0 bases and the J gene end by 2 bases; junction bases not matched to a gene: 8. The CDR3 runs 18 residues. The CDR3 loop reads CASSQEDRGFNTGNTIYF. In DNA form, the CDR3 reads TGCGCCAGCAGCCAAGAGGACAGGGGATTTAATACTGGAAACACCATATATTTT.

The gene calls are TRBV15 and TRBJ2-1; the match to TRBD2 covers 7 bases. This CDR3 contains 16 residues. Per the germline V gene, CDR1 is LNHNV and CDR2 is YYDKDF (reference sequence). V shed 4 bases and J 8 bases; nucleotides not matched to a gene: 14. In DNA form, the CDR3 reads TGTGCCACCAGCAAAAGGTCGGGCGGGGGTGGAGATGAGCAGTTCTTC. Residues: CATSKRSGGGGDEQFF.

A note on this clone: Within the sample, other DNA sequences also encode this same CDR3. The chain joins TRBV7-9 to TRBJ2-2, with D maybe TRBD2 (5 bases). The germline V gene has CDR1 SEHNR and CDR2 FQNEAQ (reference sequence). The V end lost 1 base, the J end lost 3 bases, and 6 bases lay between the germline ends. The CDR3 is 14 residues long. The CDR3 region is CASSLELDTGELFF. The CDR3 DNA is TGTGCCAGCAGCTTAGAACTAGACACCGGGGAGCTGTTTTTT.

This clone was found a few times. The genes are TRBV4-2 and TRBJ2-5; maybe TRBD2 (5 bases). Deletions cut 1 base from V and 4 bases from J, with 10 bases between. This CDR3 has 14 amino acids. The germline V gene has CDR1 LGHNA and CDR2 YNFKEQ. CDR3 in DNA: TGTGCCAGCAGCCAAGTTGCTCGGGGAGAGACCCAGTACTTC. Its translation is CASSQVARGETQYF.